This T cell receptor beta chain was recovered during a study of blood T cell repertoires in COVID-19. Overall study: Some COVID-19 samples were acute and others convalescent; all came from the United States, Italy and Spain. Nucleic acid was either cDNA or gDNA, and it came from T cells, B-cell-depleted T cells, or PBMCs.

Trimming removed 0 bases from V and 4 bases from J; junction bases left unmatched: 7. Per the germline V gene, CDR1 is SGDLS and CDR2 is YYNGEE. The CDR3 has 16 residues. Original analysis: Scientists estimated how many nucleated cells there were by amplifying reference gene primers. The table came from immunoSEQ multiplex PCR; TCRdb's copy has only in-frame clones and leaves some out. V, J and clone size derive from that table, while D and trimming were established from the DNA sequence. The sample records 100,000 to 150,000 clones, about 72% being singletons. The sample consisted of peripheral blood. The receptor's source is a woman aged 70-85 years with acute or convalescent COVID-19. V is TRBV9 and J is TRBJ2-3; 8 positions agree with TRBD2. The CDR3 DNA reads TGTGCCAGCAGCGTAGCGGTCGGGAGGGCCGCAGATACGCAGTATTTT. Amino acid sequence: CASSVAVGRAADTQYF.